The 27 T cell receptor beta chains given below trace back to one sample, sequenced in a study of T cell changes during pregnancy in multiple sclerosis. The method was immunoSEQ multiplex PCR; TCRdb's version includes in-frame clones alone and lacks a portion of them. Here the sample spans 30,000 to 40,000 clones, roughly nine tenths being singletons. Material: CD8+ T cells from peripheral blood mononuclear cells, obtained in the first trimester of pregnancy. The receptors come from a female donor with multiple sclerosis, enrolled in a pregnancy study.

As for this clone: The junction and the germline gene differ at one end; a read error may be behind it. Other DNA sequences in the same sample also yield this CDR3. The chain has TRBV5-6 and TRBJ2-7, with TRBD2 matching over 7 bases. Germline values: CDR1 SGHDT, CDR2 YYEEEE. CDR3 length: 18 amino acids. The CDR3 DNA reads TGCGCCAGCAGCTTGGGGTATGCGTCGGCGGGAGCGGGCTACGAGCAGTACTTC. This sequence encodes CASSLGYASAGAGYEQYF.

The chain carries TRBV19 and TRBJ2-1, with D possibly matching TRBD2 (6 bases). The CDR3 length is 12 residues. The germline V and J ends were trimmed by 8 bases and 3 bases, with 8 bases remaining between them. CDR1 is LNHDA, CDR2 SQIVND, per germline (reference sequence). For the CDR3, the DNA is TGTGCCAGTTTGGGAGGCTACAATGAGCAGTTCTTC. It encodes CASLGGYNEQFF.

The rearrangement uses TRBV4-1 and TRBJ1-4, with TRBD1 matching 10 bases. Germline V gene data show CDR1 as MGHRA and CDR2 as YSYEKL. The CDR3 covers 15 residues. V dropped 4 bases and J dropped 6; count of bases not matched to a gene: 5. The CDR3 spells CASSLRQGAHEKLFF. CDR3 DNA sequence: TGCGCCAGCAGCCTCAGACAGGGGGCGCATGAAAAACTGTTTTTT.

This rearrangement joins TRBV6-1 to TRBJ2-7, with D perhaps matching TRBD2 (5 bases). The CDR3 is 14 amino acids. Germline assignment: CDR1 MNHNS and CDR2 SASEGT. With 2 bases removed from V and 0 bases from J, the gap between germline ends came to 8 bases. The CDR3 is CASSEFRGSYEQYF. The CDR3 coding sequence is TGTGCCAGCAGTGAATTCCGGGGCTCCTACGAGCAGTACTTC.

The CDR3 sequence is CAWSVLRGTEAFF. CDR3 DNA sequence: TGTGCCTGGAGTGTACTTCGAGGGACTGAAGCTTTCTTT. V usage is TRBV30 and J usage is TRBJ1-1; D is undetermined. V lost 0 bases and J lost 5, with 10 bases in between. Per the germline V gene, CDR1 is GTSNPN and CDR2 is SVGIG (reference sequence). There are 13 residues in the CDR3. Drawing the rest from reference TRBV30 and TRBJ1-1, the complete variable domain is SQTIHQWPATLVQPVGSPLSLECTVEGTSNPNLYWYRQAAGRGLQLLFYSVGIGQISSEVPQNLSASRPQDRQFILSSKKLLLSDSGFYLCAWSVLRGTEAFFGQGTRLTVV.

This clone was detected only once. This chain links TRBV7-9 with TRBJ2-1; a possible D gene is TRBD2 (5 bases). Trimming pared 2 bases from V and 7 bases from J, leaving 9 bases between. The CDR3 covers 13 residues. Germline CDR1 is SEHNR and CDR2 is FQNEAQ (reference sequence). CDR3 region: CASSLPAGNEQFF. CDR3 bases: TGTGCCAGCAGCTTACCGGCGGGTAATGAGCAGTTCTTC.

The DNA of the CDR3 is TGTGCCAGCAGCCCTAACTACAATGAGCAGTTCTTC. This gives the protein CASSPNYNEQFF. The chain links TRBV6-5 to TRBJ2-1; no definite D call. Trimming cost V 6 bases and J 3 bases, with 6 bases left between them. This CDR3 comprises 12 residues. Germline V gene sequence: CDR1 MNHEY, CDR2 SVGAGI.

J is TRBJ2-1 and V is TRBV6-1; 8 positions match TRBD2. The CDR3 extends over 15 amino acids. The germline CDR1 and CDR2 sequences are MNHNS and SASEGT. The V gene end was trimmed by 2 bases and the J gene end by 8 bases; junction bases not matched to a gene: 8. This chain's CDR3 is CASSESTGGADEQFF. For the CDR3, the DNA is TGTGCCAGCAGTGAATCTACGGGAGGGGCGGATGAGCAGTTCTTC.

V usage is TRBV5-1 and J usage is TRBJ1-1; a possible D gene is TRBD1 (5 bases). The CDR3 sequence is 12 residues long. Trimming pared 6 bases from V and 7 bases from J, leaving 13 bases between. CDR1 is SGHRS and CDR2 is YFSETQ in the germline V gene. DNA of the CDR3: TGCGCCAGCATCACGGGGGTAAATGAAGCTTTCTTT. This sequence encodes CASITGVNEAFF.

This rearrangement joins TRBV5-1 to TRBJ2-1, with D tentatively TRBD1 (6 bases). In germline, CDR1 is SGHRS, CDR2 YFSETQ. This CDR3 is 14 amino acids long. Trimming removed 6 bases from V and 10 bases from J, with 20 bases in between. CDR3: CASTPLLPGQEQFF. The CDR3 bases are TGCGCCAGCACCCCCCTTTTGCCTGGACAGGAGCAGTTCTTC.

The chain combines TRBV5-1 with TRBJ2-7; 7 bases map to TRBD1. CDR1 is SGHRS and CDR2 is YFSETQ in the germline V gene. This CDR3 has 15 amino acids. V trimming: 4 bases; J trimming: 5 bases; junction bases outside the gene matches: 12. The CDR3 loop is CASSRGQNTGDEQYF. The CDR3 DNA follows: TGCGCCAGCAGCAGGGGGCAGAATACCGGGGACGAGCAGTACTTC.

The rearrangement links TRBV7-9 to TRBJ1-5, with unresolved D. The germline V gene has CDR1 SEHNR and CDR2 FQNEAQ (reference sequence). CDR3 length: 18 residues. Trimming left V 0 bases short and J 3 bases short, with 18 bases between. CDR3: CASSLAVFGVGNNQPQHF. The CDR3 nucleotides are TGTGCCAGCAGCTTAGCGGTGTTTGGGGTCGGGAACAATCAGCCCCAGCATTTT.

The V call is TRBV30, the J call TRBJ2-1, with D possibly called TRBD1 or TRBD2 (5 bases each). The CDR3 spans 15 residues. Germline V gene lookup returns CDR1 GTSNPN and CDR2 SVGIG (reference sequence). The germline V and J ends were trimmed by 5 bases and 0 bases, with 14 bases remaining between them. The CDR3 is CAWGEGSSSYNEQFF. The CDR3, as DNA: TGTGCCTGGGGTGAGGGGTCAAGCTCCTACAATGAGCAGTTCTTC.

V is TRBV11-2 and J is TRBJ1-1; D uncertain. Trimming removed 8 bases from V and 1 base from J, with 11 bases in between. Germline loops: CDR1 SGHAT, CDR2 FQNNGV. The CDR3 is 13 residues long. The CDR3 DNA reads TGTGCCAGCGTGACGGGAGGGAACACTGAAGCTTTCTTT. Amino acids: CASVTGGNTEAFF.

This clone was counted once. The chain links TRBV27 to TRBJ2-3, with a weak D call TRBD2 (6 bases). Trimming stripped 1 base from V and 4 bases from J, with 18 bases between. Looked up from germline, CDR1 is MNHEY and CDR2 is SMNVEV (reference sequence). This CDR3 region has 17 residues. CDR3 region: CASSLFGSGQGPDTQYF. As DNA, the CDR3 is TGTGCCAGCAGTTTATTTGGGAGCGGGCAGGGTCCAGATACGCAGTATTTT.

The chain links TRBV7-9 to TRBJ1-1; TRBD1 agrees at 7 bases. This CDR3 spans 14 amino acids. J was trimmed by 4 bases and V by 6 bases; bases with no gene match: 8. The germline gives CDR1 SEHNR, CDR2 FQNEAQ (reference sequence). The CDR3 reads CASRPQGKRTEAFF. CDR3 DNA: TGTGCCAGCAGACCACAGGGGAAGCGCACTGAAGCTTTCTTT.

A few counts support this clone. The chain recombines TRBV19 with TRBJ2-7, with TRBD1 matching over 11 bases. J was trimmed by 4 bases and V by 3 bases; bases with no gene match: 11. Germline V gene lookup returns CDR1 LNHDA and CDR2 SQIVND (reference sequence). The CDR3 length is 17 residues. The CDR3 here is CASSIKADRGRGYEQYF. The CDR3 DNA follows: TGTGCCAGTAGTATTAAAGCGGACAGGGGGCGCGGGTACGAGCAGTACTTC.

The chain joins TRBV5-6 to TRBJ1-5; D is perhaps TRBD1 (5 bases). CDR1 is SGHDT, CDR2 YYEEEE, per germline. The CDR3 loop spans 15 amino acids. Trimming took off 1 base at V and 8 bases at J, with 16 bases between the two ends. The CDR3 loop is CASSLRQGDMEPQHF. The CDR3 nucleotides read TGTGCCAGCAGCTTGAGGCAGGGCGATATGGAGCCCCAGCATTTT. Filled out from reference TRBV5-6 and TRBJ1-5, the complete variable domain reads DAGVTQSPTHLIKTRGQQVTLRCSPKSGHDTVSWYQQALGQGPQFIFQYYEEEERQRGNFPDRFSGHQFPNYSSELNVNALLLGDSALYLCASSLRQGDMEPQHFGDGTRLSIL.

The chain links TRBV27 to TRBJ2-4, with 12 bases lining up with TRBD2. Germline-derived CDR1 and CDR2 are MNHEY and SMNVEV (reference sequence). The CDR3 runs 15 residues. The junction had 7 bases not matched to a gene; V was cut back by 4 bases and J by 9 bases. CDR3 bases: TGTGCCAGCAGTTGGCTAGCGGGAGGGCCGGGCATTCAGTACTTC. Amino acids: CASSWLAGGPGIQYF.

This chain connects TRBV4-1 to TRBJ1-2, with 8 bases matching TRBD1. Germline V gene sequence: CDR1 MGHRA, CDR2 YSYEKL. Trimming cost V 5 bases and J 4 bases; bases outside gene matches: 6. The CDR3 covers 14 residues. CDR3: CASSDRTGTYGYTF. The CDR3 region has the DNA TGCGCCAGCAGCGACAGGACAGGGACCTATGGCTACACCTTC.

This rearrangement joins TRBV9 to TRBJ2-3; D is possibly TRBD2 (5 bases). V lost 0 bases to trimming and J lost 2 bases, with 13 bases between them. This CDR3 has 16 residues. In germline, CDR1 is SGDLS, CDR2 YYNGEE. The CDR3 here is CASSVGRVEDTDTQYF. The CDR3 region has the DNA TGTGCCAGCAGCGTAGGGCGCGTGGAGGACACAGATACGCAGTATTTT.

The chain combines TRBV4-1 with TRBJ1-2, with a weak D call TRBD1 (5 bases). The CDR3 has 13 residues. V dropped 1 base and J dropped 4 bases, with 7 bases sitting between them. Germline-derived CDR1 and CDR2 are MGHRA and YSYEKL. DNA of the CDR3: TGCGCCAGCAGCCAAGCCGGGGGCTATGGCTACACCTTC. Encoded protein: CASSQAGGYGYTF.

The chain links TRBV28 to TRBJ2-1, with TRBD2 matching over 11 bases. The CDR3 covers 17 residues. Germline V lookup: CDR1 MDHEN, CDR2 SYDVKM. The V and J ends lost 3 bases and 9 bases, in that order; junction bases with no gene match: 13. The CDR3 nucleotides read TGTGCCAGCAGTTTTGATGAACTAGCGGGAGTTGAATTTGAGCAGTTCTTC. This translates into CASSFDELAGVEFEQFF.

V is TRBV5-1 and J is TRBJ1-1; TRBD1 matches at 9 bases. V was clipped by 4 bases and J by 3 bases; unmatched bases: 16. CDR1 is SGHRS, CDR2 YFSETQ, per germline. CDR3 length: 18 amino acids. CDR3 loop: CASSLSPGTGTGDTEAFF. CDR3 sequence (DNA): TGCGCCAGCAGCCTGAGTCCCGGGACAGGGACTGGCGACACTGAAGCTTTCTTT.

The rearrangement joins TRBV4-1 to TRBJ1-5; no clear D. V was trimmed by 0 bases and J by 6 bases, leaving 12 bases between them. This CDR3 is 15 amino acids long. Looked up from germline, CDR1 is MGHRA and CDR2 is YSYEKL. The CDR3 DNA reads TGCGCCAGCAGCCAAGATAGTAGAGGGAGTCAGCCCCAGCATTTT. The encoded protein is CASSQDSRGSQPQHF.

DNA for the CDR3: TGTGCCAGCAGCCCGAGGCGGGGAGGCGAGCAGTACTTC. Translated, it gives CASSPRRGGEQYF. V is TRBV7-9 and J is TRBJ2-7; the D gene is possibly TRBD2 (6 bases). This CDR3 comprises 13 residues. Trimming stripped 5 bases from V and 6 bases from J, with 14 bases between. Germline values: CDR1 SEHNR, CDR2 FQNEAQ (reference sequence).

The rearrangement uses TRBV29-1 and TRBJ2-5, with 9 bases matching TRBD1. The last part of the DNA fits TRBJ2-7 better; the J call may be wrong. The germline V gene encodes CDR1 SQVTM and CDR2 ANQGSEA. This CDR3 has 13 amino acids. CDR3 sequence reads: CSIAGTGSHEQYF. The CDR3 DNA is TGCAGCATAGCCGGGACAGGGTCTCACGAGCAGTACTTC.